This T cell receptor beta chain was sequenced for a study of patients with pleural tuberculosis. TCRdb reprocessed the reads with MiXCR, giving one entry per CDR3 protein. The sample lists 45,000 to 60,000 distinct CDR3 sequences; 6% to 8% were seen once. Ten or more counts support this clonotype. Germline lookup yields CDR1 MNHNS and CDR2 SASEGT. V was cut by 7 bases and J by 7 bases, with 16 bases left in between. The CDR3 contains 13 residues. The sequence derives from a human donor with pleural tuberculosis. The rearrangement links TRBV6-1 to TRBJ1-1; D gene uncertain. The CDR3 is CASINLRRGEAFF. The CDR3 DNA reads as TGTGCCAGCATCAATCTGAGGCGGGGTGAAGCTTTCTTT.